This entry features one TCR beta chain sequence. Its target is not known. The sample comes from a study of cytomegalovirus exposure and HLA in healthy donors. Findings and limits, study-wide: According to a later analysis, most TCR beta chains associated with CMV appeared HLA-restricted. While the bulk of TCR sequences proved rare, some public TCRs turned up in many donors. Confirmation was obtained in vitro that three CMV-associated chains are specific for CMV antigens.

Both 60 Vbeta primers and 13 Jbeta primers went into the PCR. As handled by the study authors: Later work found tens of millions of unique TCR beta chains, with around 10 million shared. The method was immunoSEQ multiplex PCR; TCRdb's version includes in-frame clones alone and lacks a portion of them. The D gene and trimming were derived from the DNA, and the V and J assignments and clone size from that table. This sample's clone table lists 160,000 or so clones. This receptor was identified in a man between 25 and 39 years old in good health and CMV-seronegative. Sample: PBMCs.

The CDR3 loop is CASSTRRGLNTEAFF. The DNA of the CDR3 is TGCGCCAGCAGCACCCGCAGGGGGCTGAACACTGAAGCTTTCTTT. The V call is TRBV5-1, the J call TRBJ1-1; 8 bases line up with TRBD1. The V and J ends lost 4 bases and 0 bases, in that order; junction bases with no gene match: 5. The CDR3 is made up of 15 amino acids. Germline CDR1 SGHRS, CDR2 YFSETQ. The variable domain in full, completed from reference TRBV5-1 and TRBJ1-1, reads KAGVTQTPRYLIKTRGQQVTLSCSPISGHRSVSWYQQTPGQGLQFLFEYFSETQRNKGNFPGRFSGRQFSNSRSEMNVSTLELGDSALYLCASSTRRGLNTEAFFGQGTRLTVV.